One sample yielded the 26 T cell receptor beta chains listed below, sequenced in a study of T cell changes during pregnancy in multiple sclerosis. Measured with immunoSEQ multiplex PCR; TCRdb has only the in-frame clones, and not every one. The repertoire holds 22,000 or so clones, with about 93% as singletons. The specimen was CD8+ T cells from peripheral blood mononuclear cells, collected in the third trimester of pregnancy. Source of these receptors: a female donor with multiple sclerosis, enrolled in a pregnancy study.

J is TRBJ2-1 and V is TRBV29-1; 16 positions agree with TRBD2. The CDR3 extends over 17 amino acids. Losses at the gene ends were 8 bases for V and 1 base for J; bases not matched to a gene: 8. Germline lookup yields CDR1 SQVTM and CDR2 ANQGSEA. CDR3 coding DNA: TGCAGCTTTGGAGGGACTAGCGGGGGGGTTTCCTACAATGAGCAGTTCTTC. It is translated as CSFGGTSGGVSYNEQFF.

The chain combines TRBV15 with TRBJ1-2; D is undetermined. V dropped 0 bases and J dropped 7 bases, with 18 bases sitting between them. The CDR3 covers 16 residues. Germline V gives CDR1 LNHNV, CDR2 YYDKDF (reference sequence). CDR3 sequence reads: CATSRDSVSRHSGYTF. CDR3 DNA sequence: TGTGCCACCAGCAGAGATTCCGTAAGCCGACACTCTGGCTACACCTTC.

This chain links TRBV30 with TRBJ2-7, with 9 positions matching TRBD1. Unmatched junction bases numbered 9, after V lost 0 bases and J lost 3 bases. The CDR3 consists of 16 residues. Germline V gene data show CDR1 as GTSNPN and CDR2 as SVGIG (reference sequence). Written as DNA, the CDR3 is TGTGCCTGGAGTGTACGATGGGACAGGGATATCTACGAGCAGTACTTC. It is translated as CAWSVRWDRDIYEQYF. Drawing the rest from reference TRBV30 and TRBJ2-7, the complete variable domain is SQTIHQWPATLVQPVGSPLSLECTVEGTSNPNLYWYRQAAGRGLQLLFYSVGIGQISSEVPQNLSASRPQDRQFILSSKKLLLSDSGFYLCAWSVRWDRDIYEQYFGPGTRLTVT.

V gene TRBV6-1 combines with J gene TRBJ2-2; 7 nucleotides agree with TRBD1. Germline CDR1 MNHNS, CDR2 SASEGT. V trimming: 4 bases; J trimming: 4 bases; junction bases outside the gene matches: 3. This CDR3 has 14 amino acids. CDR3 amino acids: CASSAWDSTGELFF. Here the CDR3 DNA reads TGTGCCAGCAGTGCCTGGGACAGCACCGGGGAGCTGTTTTTT.

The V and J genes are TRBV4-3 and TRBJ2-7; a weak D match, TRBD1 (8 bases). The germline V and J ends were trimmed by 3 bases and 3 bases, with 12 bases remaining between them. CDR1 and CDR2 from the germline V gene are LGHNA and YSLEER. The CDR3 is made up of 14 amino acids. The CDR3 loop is CASSQYRGGYEQYF. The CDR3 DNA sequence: TGCGCCAGCAGCCAGTACAGGGGGGGCTACGAGCAGTACTTC.

CDR3 sequence (DNA): TGTGCCAGCCGCCCGTCCCTACAGGGTCTTCTCGAGCAGTACTTC. Translated: CASRPSLQGLLEQYF. The chain combines TRBV27 with TRBJ2-7; D might be TRBD1 (6 bases). Germline CDR1 is MNHEY and CDR2 is SMNVEV (reference sequence). The CDR3 runs 15 residues. The V end lost 8 bases, the J end lost 6 bases, and 23 bases lay between the germline ends.

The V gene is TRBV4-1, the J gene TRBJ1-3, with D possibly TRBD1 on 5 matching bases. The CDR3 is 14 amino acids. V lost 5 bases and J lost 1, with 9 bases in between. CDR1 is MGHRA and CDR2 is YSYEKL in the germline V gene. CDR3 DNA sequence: TGCGCCAGCAGCACCCCAGGGTCTGGAAACACCATATATTTT. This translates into CASSTPGSGNTIYF.

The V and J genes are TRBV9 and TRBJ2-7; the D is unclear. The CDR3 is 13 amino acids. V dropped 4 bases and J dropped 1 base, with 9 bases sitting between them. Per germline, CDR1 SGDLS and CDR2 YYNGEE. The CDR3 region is CASSSQTSYEQYF. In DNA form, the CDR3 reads TGTGCCAGCAGCTCCCAAACTTCCTACGAGCAGTACTTC.

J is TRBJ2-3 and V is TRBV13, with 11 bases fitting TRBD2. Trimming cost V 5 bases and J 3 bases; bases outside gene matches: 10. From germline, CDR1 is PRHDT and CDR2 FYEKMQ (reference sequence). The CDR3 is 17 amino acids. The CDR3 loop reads CASSKGLAGGSTDTQYF. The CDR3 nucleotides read TGTGCCAGCAGCAAGGGGTTAGCGGGGGGGTCGACAGATACGCAGTATTTT. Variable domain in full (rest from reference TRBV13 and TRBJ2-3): AAGVIQSPRHLIKEKRETATLKCYPIPRHDTVYWYQQGPGQDPQFLISFYEKMQSDKGSIPDRFSAQQFSDYHSELNMSSLELGDSALYFCASSKGLAGGSTDTQYFGPGTRLTVL.

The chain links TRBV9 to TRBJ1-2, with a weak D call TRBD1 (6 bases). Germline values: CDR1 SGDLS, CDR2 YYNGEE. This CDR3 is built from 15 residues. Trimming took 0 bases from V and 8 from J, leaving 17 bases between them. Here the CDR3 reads CASSVESSGRGGYTF. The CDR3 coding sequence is TGTGCCAGCAGCGTAGAAAGTTCGGGCAGGGGCGGCTACACCTTC.

Here the CDR3 reads CASSLLNRDRGNYGYTF. The CDR3 nucleotides read TGTGCCAGCAGCCTCCTTAACCGGGACAGGGGAAACTATGGCTACACCTTC. J is TRBJ1-2 and V is TRBV27; 10 nucleotides line up with TRBD1. The J segment lost 2 bases and the V segment lost 6 bases, leaving 12 bases of the junction unmatched. This CDR3 is built from 17 residues. Per the germline V gene, CDR1 is MNHEY and CDR2 is SMNVEV (reference sequence).

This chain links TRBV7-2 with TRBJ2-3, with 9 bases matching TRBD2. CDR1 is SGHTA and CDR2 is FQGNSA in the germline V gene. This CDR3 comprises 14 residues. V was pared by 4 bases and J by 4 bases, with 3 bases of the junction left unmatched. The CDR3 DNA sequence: TGTGCCAGCAGCTGGGCGGGGGGGCCAGATACGCAGTATTTT. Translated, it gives CASSWAGGPDTQYF.

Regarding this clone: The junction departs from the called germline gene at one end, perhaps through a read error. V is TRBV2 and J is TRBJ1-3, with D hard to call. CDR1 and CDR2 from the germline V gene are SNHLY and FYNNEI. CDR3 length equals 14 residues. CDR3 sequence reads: CASSEALLRTLNRF. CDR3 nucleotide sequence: TGTGCCAGCAGTGAAGCGCTTTTAAGGACTTTGAACCGTTTT. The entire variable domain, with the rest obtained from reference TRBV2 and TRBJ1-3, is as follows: EPEVTQTPSHQVTQMGQEVILRCVPISNHLYFYWYRQILGQKVEFLVSFYNNEISEKSEIFDDQFSVERPDGSNFTLKIRSTKLEDSAMYFCASSEALLRTLNRFGEGSWLTVV.

The CDR3 spells CASSFASGGASGYTF. For the CDR3, the DNA is TGTGCCAGCAGTTTTGCTTCGGGGGGCGCTAGTGGCTACACCTTC. The chain recombines TRBV27 with TRBJ1-2; a possible D gene is TRBD1 (6 bases). The CDR3 contains 15 residues. Germline CDR1 reads MNHEY; CDR2 reads SMNVEV (reference sequence). V lost 3 bases and J lost 7, with 18 bases in between.

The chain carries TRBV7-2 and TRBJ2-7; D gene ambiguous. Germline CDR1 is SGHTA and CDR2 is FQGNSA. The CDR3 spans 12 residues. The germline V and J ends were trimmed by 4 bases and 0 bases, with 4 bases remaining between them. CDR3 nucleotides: TGTGCCAGCAGCTCTTACTCCTACGAGCAGTACTTC. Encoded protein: CASSSYSYEQYF.

The CDR3 protein is CASTSKGYLEDNTEAFF. CDR3 bases: TGTGCCAGCACCTCTAAAGGGTATCTGGAGGATAACACTGAAGCTTTCTTT. The V call is TRBV7-7, the J call TRBJ1-1, with unresolved D. V lost 7 bases, J lost 2 bases, and 23 bases lay in between. This CDR3 is built from 17 residues. Germline V gene sequence: CDR1 SSHAT, CDR2 FNYEAQ (reference sequence).

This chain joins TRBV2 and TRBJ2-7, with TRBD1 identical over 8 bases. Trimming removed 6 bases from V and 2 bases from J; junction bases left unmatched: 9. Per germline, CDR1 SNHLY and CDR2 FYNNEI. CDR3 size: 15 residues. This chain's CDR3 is CASRGDRGRPYEQYF. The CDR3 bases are TGTGCCAGCAGGGGAGACAGGGGAAGGCCCTACGAGCAGTACTTC.

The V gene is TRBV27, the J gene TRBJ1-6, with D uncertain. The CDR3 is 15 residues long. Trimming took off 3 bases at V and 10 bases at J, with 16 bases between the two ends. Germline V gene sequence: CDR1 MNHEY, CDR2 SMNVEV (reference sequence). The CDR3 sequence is CASSFVGSASSPLHF. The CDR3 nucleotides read TGTGCCAGCAGTTTCGTCGGGTCTGCATCATCACCCCTCCACTTT.

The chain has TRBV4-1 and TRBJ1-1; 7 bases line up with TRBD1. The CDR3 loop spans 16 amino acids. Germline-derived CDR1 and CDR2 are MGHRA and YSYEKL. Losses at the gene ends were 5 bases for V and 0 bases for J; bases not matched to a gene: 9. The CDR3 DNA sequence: TGCGCCAGCAGCGACAAACAGGGGAATATGAACACTGAAGCTTTCTTT. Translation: CASSDKQGNMNTEAFF.

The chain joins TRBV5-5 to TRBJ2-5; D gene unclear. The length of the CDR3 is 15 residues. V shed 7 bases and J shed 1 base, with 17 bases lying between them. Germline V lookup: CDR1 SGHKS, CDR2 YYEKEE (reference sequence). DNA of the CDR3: TGTGCCAGCGAGCTTGGGCAGGTAATCCAAGAGACCCAGTACTTC. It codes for CASELGQVIQETQYF. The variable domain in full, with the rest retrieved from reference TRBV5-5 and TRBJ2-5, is DAGVTQSPTHLIKTRGQQVTLRCSPISGHKSVSWYQQVLGQGPQFIFQYYEKEERGRGNFPDRFSARQFPNYSSELNVNALLLGDSALYLCASELGQVIQETQYFGPGTRLLVL.

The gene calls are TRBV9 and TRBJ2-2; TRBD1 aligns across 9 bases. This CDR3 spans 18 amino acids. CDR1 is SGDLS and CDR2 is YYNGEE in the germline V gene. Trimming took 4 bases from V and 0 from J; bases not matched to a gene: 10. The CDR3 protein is CASSSPRRQGANTGELFF. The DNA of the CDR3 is TGTGCCAGCAGCTCCCCCCGCCGACAGGGGGCGAACACCGGGGAGCTGTTTTTT.

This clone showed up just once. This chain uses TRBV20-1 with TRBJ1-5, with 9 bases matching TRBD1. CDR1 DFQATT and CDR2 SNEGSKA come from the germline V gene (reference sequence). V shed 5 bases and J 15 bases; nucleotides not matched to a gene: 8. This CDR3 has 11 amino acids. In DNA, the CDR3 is TGCAGTGCTTTACAGGGGGCCTTCTGGCATTTT. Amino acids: CSALQGAFWHF.

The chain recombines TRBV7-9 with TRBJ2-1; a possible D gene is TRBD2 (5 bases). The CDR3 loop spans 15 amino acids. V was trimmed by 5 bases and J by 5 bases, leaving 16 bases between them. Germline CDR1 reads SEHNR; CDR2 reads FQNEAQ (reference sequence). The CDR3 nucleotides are TGTGCCAGCAGCCTAGATGTAGCGCTGAACAATGAGCAGTTCTTC. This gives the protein CASSLDVALNNEQFF.

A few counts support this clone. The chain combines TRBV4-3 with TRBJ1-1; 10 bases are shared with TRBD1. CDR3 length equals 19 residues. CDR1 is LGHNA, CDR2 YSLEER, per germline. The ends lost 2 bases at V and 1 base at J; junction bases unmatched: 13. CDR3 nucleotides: TGCGCCAGCAGCCAATCCGGGACAGGGGATGAACTAGGGAACACTGAAGCTTTCTTT. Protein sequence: CASSQSGTGDELGNTEAFF.

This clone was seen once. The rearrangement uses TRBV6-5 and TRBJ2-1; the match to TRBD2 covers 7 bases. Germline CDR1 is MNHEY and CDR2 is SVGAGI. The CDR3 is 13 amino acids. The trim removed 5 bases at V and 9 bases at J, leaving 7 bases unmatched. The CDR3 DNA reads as TGTGCCAGCAGTCGCACTAGCGCCCGTGAGCAGTTCTTC. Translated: CASSRTSAREQFF.

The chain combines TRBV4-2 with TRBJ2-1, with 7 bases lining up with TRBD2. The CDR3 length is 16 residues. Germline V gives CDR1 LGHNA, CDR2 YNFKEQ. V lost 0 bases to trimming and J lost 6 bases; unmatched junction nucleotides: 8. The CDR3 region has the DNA TGTGCCAGCAGCCAAGATTGGACGGGGGGTGCCAATGAGCAGTTCTTC. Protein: CASSQDWTGGANEQFF.